This T cell receptor beta chain emerged from a study of blood T cell repertoires in COVID-19. About the research overall: In each case, the material was cDNA or gDNA derived from T cells, B-cell-depleted T cells, or PBMCs.

Per the authors' pipeline: Reference gene primer amplification yielded estimated nucleated cell counts. The table came from immunoSEQ multiplex PCR; TCRdb's copy has only in-frame clones and leaves some out. V and J calls plus clone size are reproduced from that table; the DNA served to infer D and trimming. The sample consists of some 270,000 clones, roughly nine tenths of them appearing once. Per the germline V gene, CDR1 is LNHDA and CDR2 is SQIVND (reference sequence). V gave up 5 bases and J gave up 7 bases; unmatched junction bases: 7. CDR3 length: 16 amino acids. The material sequenced was peripheral blood. This TCR came from a woman aged 55 to 70 who had recovered from COVID-19. This chain connects TRBV19 to TRBJ1-6, with 11 bases identical to TRBD1. CDR3 protein: CASSPRTGGANSPLHF. CDR3 bases: TGTGCCAGTAGTCCCAGGACAGGGGGCGCGAATTCACCCCTCCACTTT.